These 12 T cell receptor beta chains originate from one sample sequenced in a study of blood T cell repertoires in COVID-19. Here immunoSEQ multiplex PCR was the method, and the copy in TCRdb shows in-frame clones only, minus some. Here the sample spans 200,000 to 250,000 clones, nearly 90% being singletons. Sequenced sample: PBMCs or T cells enriched from blood (not recorded which). Source of these receptors: a man aged 25-40 years who had recovered from COVID-19.

V gene TRBV30 combines with J gene TRBJ1-1; TRBD1 matches at 7 bases. CDR3 length: 12 residues. Trimming at V came to 0 bases and at J to 9 bases, leaving 4 bases not matched to a gene. Germline assignment: CDR1 GTSNPN and CDR2 SVGIG (reference sequence). In DNA form, the CDR3 reads TGTGCCTGGAGTGTATGGGGACAGAAAGCTTTCTTT. Encoded protein: CAWSVWGQKAFF.

CDR3 in DNA: TGTGCCAGCAGTTTTTACCGAGACAGGGGTGGAAACACCATATATTTT. This codes for CASSFYRDRGGNTIYF. The V and J genes are TRBV28 and TRBJ1-3, with 8 nucleotides matching TRBD1. Germline CDR1 and CDR2: MDHEN and SYDVKM. The ends lost 3 bases at V and 3 bases at J; junction bases unmatched: 7. There are 16 residues in the CDR3. Combining the CDR3 with reference TRBV28 and TRBJ1-3 gives the whole variable domain DVKVTQSSRYLVKRTGEKVFLECVQDMDHENMFWYRQDPGLGLRLIYFSYDVKMKEKGDIPEGYSVSREKKERFSLILESASTNQTSMYLCASSFYRDRGGNTIYFGEGSWLTVV.

The V gene is TRBV5-8, the J gene TRBJ2-3, with D maybe TRBD1 (6 bases). Germline V gene data show CDR1 as SGHTS and CDR2 as YDEGEE. CDR3 length equals 15 residues. Trimming removed 2 bases at V and 2 bases at J, with 12 bases between. The CDR3 loop reads CASSFRQGSTDTQYF. In DNA form, the CDR3 reads TGTGCCAGCAGCTTCCGGCAGGGGTCCACAGATACGCAGTATTTT. The full variable domain, with the rest looked up from reference TRBV5-8 and TRBJ2-3, is EAGVTQSPTHLIKTRGQQATLRCSPISGHTSVYWYQQALGLGLQFLLWYDEGEERNRGNFPPRFSGRQFPNYSSELNVNALELEDSALYLCASSFRQGSTDTQYFGPGTRLTVL.

The chain has TRBV6-5 and TRBJ1-1, with TRBD1 matching over 7 bases. The CDR3 extends over 15 amino acids. Germline CDR1 and CDR2: MNHEY and SVGAGI. The junction had 8 bases not matched to a gene; V was cut back by 6 bases and J by 1 base. This CDR3 is CASRGPTGTNTEAFF. Here the CDR3 DNA reads TGTGCCAGCAGGGGACCGACAGGGACGAACACTGAAGCTTTCTTT.

The V and J genes are TRBV19 and TRBJ1-2; TRBD1 matches at 7 bases. V dropped 4 bases and J dropped 2; count of bases not matched to a gene: 7. The CDR3 loop spans 15 amino acids. CDR1 and CDR2 (germline): LNHDA, SQIVND (reference sequence). CDR3 sequence: CASSNRDSRNYGYTF. CDR3 nucleotides: TGTGCCAGTAGTAACAGGGACAGCCGGAACTATGGCTACACCTTC.

This rearrangement joins TRBV27 to TRBJ2-2; the D is unclear. CDR3 length equals 16 residues. The germline V and J ends were trimmed by 0 bases and 4 bases, with 12 bases remaining between them. CDR1 is MNHEY, CDR2 SMNVEV, per germline (reference sequence). The chain's CDR3 is CASSLSTSPGTGELFF. The CDR3 DNA reads TGTGCCAGCAGTTTATCTACTTCACCCGGCACCGGGGAGCTGTTTTTT.

This clone was seen once. The chain links TRBV28 to TRBJ1-2; D is possibly TRBD1 (6 bases). V lost 7 bases and J lost 3, with 12 bases in between. The germline gives CDR1 MDHEN, CDR2 SYDVKM. The CDR3 runs 13 residues. CDR3 sequence reads: CASNGGKYYGYTF. The CDR3, as DNA: TGTGCCAGCAATGGGGGCAAGTACTATGGCTACACCTTC.

This chain's CDR3 is CASSESGGAQYF. For the CDR3, the DNA is TGCGCCAGCAGTGAGTCGGGGGGGGCCCAGTACTTC. V is TRBV10-1 and J is TRBJ2-5, with 7 bases aligning to TRBD2. Per germline, CDR1 WNHNN and CDR2 SYGVQD (reference sequence). The CDR3 spans 12 residues. Losses at the gene ends were 0 bases for V and 9 bases for J; bases not matched to a gene: 1.

This clone was found many times. This chain connects TRBV3-1 (or the pseudogene TRBV3-2) to TRBJ1-4; tentative D call: TRBD1 (6 bases). CDR3 size: 13 residues. The germline CDR1 and CDR2 sequences are LGHDT and YNNKEL (reference sequence). The V and J ends lost 4 bases and 10 bases respectively, with 13 bases between them. CDR3 sequence reads: CASSPYRAAKLFF. In DNA, the CDR3 is TGTGCCAGCAGCCCATACAGGGCTGCAAAACTGTTTTTT.

CDR3 nucleotide sequence: TGTGCCAGCAGCTTAGCCGGTGAGCAGTTCTTC. It codes for CASSLAGEQFF. The chain has TRBV11-2 and TRBJ2-1; D unresolved. CDR1 and CDR2 (germline): SGHAT, FQNNGV. V was shortened by 1 base and J by 9 bases, with 4 bases between the two germline ends. This CDR3 is built from 11 residues.

The genes are TRBV5-1 and TRBJ1-1; 7 nucleotides line up with TRBD1. The CDR3 sequence is 14 residues long. CDR1 and CDR2 (germline): SGHRS, YFSETQ. J was trimmed by 1 base and V by 7 bases; bases with no gene match: 7. The CDR3 loop reads CASRQGLGNTEAFF. CDR3 sequence (DNA): TGCGCCAGCCGACAGGGATTAGGGAACACTGAAGCTTTCTTT.

The V gene is TRBV29-1, the J gene TRBJ2-4; TRBD2 might be the D (5 bases). The CDR3 contains 15 residues. Trimming cost V 6 bases and J 3 bases, with 18 bases left between them. CDR1 and CDR2 from the germline V gene are SQVTM and ANQGSEA. The CDR3 DNA sequence: TGCAGCGTAGTCCCTTCGGGGAATTTCAAAAACATTCAGTACTTC. Translating it yields CSVVPSGNFKNIQYF.